The rows below give T cell receptor beta chains drawn from one sample of a study of blood T cell repertoires in COVID-19. Profiling relied on immunoSEQ multiplex PCR, and the TCRdb table lists in-frame clones only, not all of them. The table records 210,000 or so clones, nearly 90% of them present only once. Sequenced: peripheral blood. The receptors come from a young woman who had recovered from COVID-19. Both conserved end residues are part of each CDR3. The D gene is left open where the match is weak. Some rows mark clone size as missing; the rest say once, few, many or name a class of expanded clone.

>TRBD2|TRBJ2-4|TRBV27|.
TGTGCCAGCAGTCCGGGGGGAGTGTTTCAGTACTTC
CASSPGGVFQYF
>TRBD2|TRBJ2-7|TRBV7-6|once
TGTGCCAGCAGCCCCCTAGCGGGAGGTTCCTACGAGCAGTACTTC
CASSPLAGGSYEQYF
>.|TRBJ1-1|TRBV6-2/TRBV6-3|.
TGTGCCAGCAGTTACGGCTCCATTACGAACACTGAAGCTTTCTTT
CASSYGSITNTEAFF
>.|TRBJ1-2|TRBV13|.
TGTGCCAGCAGCTTAGGCAGCAGGGAATTAGTCCATGGCTACACCTTC
CASSLGSRELVHGYTF
>.|TRBJ1-5|TRBV21-1|few
TGTGCCAGCAGGATAGACAGTCACTATAGCAATCAGCCCCAGCATTTT
CASRIDSHYSNQPQHF
>TRBD2|TRBJ2-1|TRBV4-2|.
TGTGCCAGCAGCCAAGTTCCGACCGAGGTTAGCGGGAATGAGCAGTTCTTC
CASSQVPTEVSGNEQFF
>TRBD2|TRBJ2-1|TRBV24-1|.
TGTGCCACCAGTGATTCGGGGGGATGGGGAAATGAGCAGTTCTTC
CATSDSGGWGNEQFF
>TRBD1|TRBJ1-1|TRBV5-1|.
TGCGCCAGCAGCTTGGATATGGGGACAGCAAACACTGAAGCTTTCTTT
CASSLDMGTANTEAFF
>.|TRBJ1-2|TRBV12-3/TRBV12-4|.
TGTGCCAGCGAAGGGGAAAAGGGTGGCTACACCTTC
CASEGEKGGYTF
>.|TRBJ2-7|TRBV27|once
TGTGCCAGCACCGCAAGCCAGGGGATGGGTTTCTACGAGCAGTACTTC
CASTASQGMGFYEQYF
>.|TRBJ2-7|TRBV6-2/TRBV6-3|.
TGTGCCAGCAGCCCCTGGTTGGCAGGGGGGTCCCACGAGCAGTACTTC
CASSPWLAGGSHEQYF
>.|TRBJ2-7|TRBV5-8|.
TGTGCCAGCAGCTTGGCGGGGTTCCCGCTCTACGAGCAGTACTTC
CASSLAGFPLYEQYF
>.|TRBJ2-7|TRBV4-3|.
TGCGCCAGCAGCCAAGCATCCGGGGAGACCTACGAGCAGTACTTC
CASSQASGETYEQYF
>.|TRBJ2-2|TRBV3-1/TRBV3-2|.
TGTGCCAGCAGCCCCCGGGACTCCAACACCGGGGAGCTGTTTTTT
CASSPRDSNTGELFF
>.|TRBJ2-7|TRBV5-6|.
TGTGCCAGCAGCCCGTTTCTCTCAGGCAACGAGCAGTACTTC
CASSPFLSGNEQYF
>.|TRBJ1-1|TRBV27|.
TGTGCCAGCAGTTCGCGGGGTGAAGCTTTCTTT
CASSSRGEAFF
>.|TRBJ1-2|TRBV9|once
TGTGCCAGCAGCGCGATAAAGGGGTATGGCTACACCTTC
CASSAIKGYGYTF
>.|TRBJ1-5|TRBV20-1|.
TGCAGTGCTGAGAATCAGCCCCAGCATTTT
CSAENQPQHF
>TRBD2|TRBJ2-1|TRBV5-4|.
TGTGCCAGCAGCCGGGGACTAGCGGGAGGGGGGTCCACTGAGCAGTTCTTC
CASSRGLAGGGSTEQFF
>.|TRBJ1-2|TRBV3-1/TRBV3-2|.
TGTGCCAGCAGCCAAGCCCCGGGACACCCAAGAGAAGGCTACACCTTC
CASSQAPGHPREGYTF
>TRBD2|TRBJ2-5|TRBV27|.
TGTGCCAGCAGCTTAGCCCATCCTCCTTGGCGGGAGGAAGAGACCCAGTACTTC
CASSLAHPPWREEETQYF
>.|TRBJ2-2|TRBV5-1|.
TGCGCCAGCAGAGGCACAGAGAACACCGGGGAGCTGTTTTTT
CASRGTENTGELFF
>.|TRBJ1-2|TRBV6-2/TRBV6-3|.
TGTGCCAGCAGTTACCGTGGGAGTTTGAATGGCTACACCTTC
CASSYRGSLNGYTF
>TRBD1|TRBJ2-7|TRBV13|.
TGTGCCAGCAGCCCAAACAGGGGTGTAGGCTCCTACGAGCAGTACTTC
CASSPNRGVGSYEQYF
>TRBD2|TRBJ2-1|TRBV7-2|.
TGTGCCAGCAGCTCCTCTTCACTAGCGGGGTCTAACAATGAGCAGTTCTTC
CASSSSSLAGSNNEQFF
>.|TRBJ1-1|TRBV11-2|once
TGTGCCAGCAGCTTAGTTCCCAGGGGCCCCAGGGACACTGAAGCTTTCTTT
CASSLVPRGPRDTEAFF
>.|TRBJ2-3|TRBV7-3|.
TGTGCCAGCAGCGACGGAGCCACAGATACGCAGTATTTT
CASSDGATDTQYF
>.|TRBJ2-1|TRBV7-6|.
TGTGCCAGCAGCTTCGCGACAGTACCCTACAATGAGCAGTTCTTC
CASSFATVPYNEQFF
>.|TRBJ2-7|TRBV18|many
TGTGCCAGCTCACCAGGGGTGGGGAGCTACGAGCAGTACTTC
CASSPGVGSYEQYF
>.|TRBJ1-6|TRBV13|.
TGTGCCAGCAGCTTAGGGGCAGGAAGGGGTGACTATAATTCACCCCTCCACTTT
CASSLGAGRGDYNSPLHF
>TRBD2|TRBJ2-7|TRBV4-3|.
TGCGCCAGCAGCCAGGGGACTATCGGCTACGAGCAGTACTTC
CASSQGTIGYEQYF
>.|TRBJ2-1|TRBV6-4|once
TGTGCCAGCAGAAGTCAAGGGAGCTCCTACAATGAGCAGTTCTTC
CASRSQGSSYNEQFF
>TRBD1|TRBJ2-1|TRBV13|.
TGTGCCAGCAGCCTCTCCTATGGGGACAGAAGATACAATGAGCAGTTCTTC
CASSLSYGDRRYNEQFF
>.|TRBJ2-1|TRBV19|.
TGTGCCAGTAGTATAGGCACCAGCTCCTACAATGAGCAGTTCTTC
CASSIGTSSYNEQFF
>TRBD2|TRBJ2-5|TRBV25-1|few
TGTGCCAGCGGAAGAGCGGGGGGGGAGACCCAGTACTTC
CASGRAGGETQYF
>TRBD1|TRBJ2-1|TRBV11-2|.
TGTGCCAGCAGCTCCCTGGGACAGGGCGGCTACAATGAGCAGTTCTTC
CASSSLGQGGYNEQFF
>TRBD2|TRBJ2-7|TRBV30|.
TGTGCCTGGACCCCACCTAGCGGCTCCTACGAGCAGTACTTC
CAWTPPSGSYEQYF
>.|TRBJ2-7|TRBV25-1|.
TGTGCCAGTGAGGGGGAAGACGCCGGAGGTCCCTACGAGCAGTACTTC
CASEGEDAGGPYEQYF
>TRBD1|TRBJ1-1|TRBV2|.
TGTGCCAGCAGTGAAGCTCCCTTTACAGGGGACCCTGAAGCTTTCTTT
CASSEAPFTGDPEAFF
>.|TRBJ2-1|TRBV7-9|.
TGTGCCAGCAGCTTAGCCGGGACTCGGGAGCAGTTCTTC
CASSLAGTREQFF
>TRBD2|TRBJ2-7|TRBV6-2/TRBV6-3|.
TGTGCCAGCAGTTACTGGACTAGCGGGAGGAAGGGAGGCTACGAGCAGTACTTC
CASSYWTSGRKGGYEQYF
>TRBD1|TRBJ1-1|TRBV10-3|.
TGTGCCATCAGTGAGTACCAGGGGGCTGGTGAAGCTTTCTTT
CAISEYQGAGEAFF
>.|TRBJ2-3|TRBV6-5|.
TGTGCCAGCAGTTACCTGGACACGGCGGGGACAGATACGCAGTATTTT
CASSYLDTAGTDTQYF
>.|TRBJ2-1|TRBV13|.
TGTGCCAGCAGCGAGGGGGTCGCGTCGGGGCAGTTCTTC
CASSEGVASGQFF
>TRBD1|TRBJ2-7|TRBV18|.
TGTGCCAGCTCACCAACAGGGGTCGACAACGAGCAGTACTTC
CASSPTGVDNEQYF
>TRBD1|TRBJ1-5|TRBV10-3|.
TGTGCCACCGAACTTACGGGACAGAGCGATCAGCCCCAGCATTTT
CATELTGQSDQPQHF
>TRBD1|TRBJ1-5|TRBV6-6|.
TGTGCCAGCAGTTACCTATTGGGACAGGGGAATCAGCCCCAGCATTTT
CASSYLLGQGNQPQHF
>.|TRBJ2-5|TRBV27|.
TGTGCCAGCAGTGTCTGGGGCGGTGAGACCCAGTACTTC
CASSVWGGETQYF